This TCR beta chain was documented in a study of human T cells and chemical hapten exposure (dated by TCRdb to the early 2020s). For context, the study as a whole: For sensitization, 2% DPC in acetone was applied to an approximately 2 cm by approximately 2 cm area of upper inner arm skin. Weekly therapeutic DPC doses were additionally applied to the scalp of patients throughout the approximately 24-week study period. Patch tests used Finn chambers with 0.01% DPC on the upper back, scored after 6 days by International Contact Dermatitis Research Group standards. The patient cohort, mostly female, included alopecia areata with under or over 50% scalp involvement, alopecia totalis and alopecia universalis. Libraries were pooled for sequencing, and per-sample TCR yields varied mainly because of small differences in library volumes within the pool. Peripheral blood TCR repertoire changes were tracked in vivo in alopecia patients during primary and secondary sensitization to the hapten diphenylcyclopropenone (DPC). Blood samples were taken from patients before sensitization (week 0) and then at 2, 6 and about 24 weeks after DPC sensitization. Twenty-nine alopecia patients provided blood for TCR sequencing at one to four time points (pre-sensitization, 2, 6 and 24 weeks). Overall study outcomes, separate from this receptor: Significantly more large CDR3 similarity clusters were formed by expanded TCRs than by pre-sensitization or healthy control sets, consistent with antigen-driven responses. DPC sensitization did not change how many TCRs were above 1 in 1000 frequency, and no evidence was found of alterations in global repertoire structure. Alopecia, a presumed autoimmune disease, was present in all patients, so the immune response of the patients might differ from that of healthy individuals. After repeated subsampling, changes were observed in the strength of the expansion versus patch-test correlation and in the threshold at which the correlation became significant. Patch test score was positively correlated with the number of PT1 expanded TCRs, with significance at thresholds 8, 16 and 32 but not at 4.

The CDR3 contains 14 residues, cysteine and phenylalanine counted. Only the CDR3 portion is preserved as DNA: 42 bases, with reading frame beginning at the first base. V is cut by 1 base and J by 2 bases, and the space between the germline ends is 9 bases. CDR1 is given as LGHDT and CDR2 as YNNKEL, both from the germline V gene (reference sequence). The time point label here, explained by the study, means: patch test 2, 6 weeks after DPC sensitization. This specimen's treatment or condition label, per the study, means: therapeutic diphenylcyclopropenone sensitization with weekly scalp DPC. At each patch-test visit, blood was drawn before the patch test was applied. Eligible patients were aged 18 to 70, diagnosed with alopecia, deemed suitable for DPC therapy, and excluded if pregnant. Unfractionated whole blood was collected in Tempus Blood RNA tubes, and total RNA was extracted from that blood. Libraries were prepared through RACE. This sample was sequenced with a NextSeq 500. During library preparation, unique molecular identifiers were attached to individual cDNA molecules so that TCRs could be counted quantitatively and reproducibly. From each blood RNA sample, both TCR alpha and TCR beta chains were sequenced. The paper's data handling went like this. Samples had a median of 95,638 TCRs, with a range from 23,224 to 690,600. V, J and CDR3 annotation of the TCR reads was carried out using the Decombinator software suite. For PS versus PT1 abundance plots, all samples were subsampled to the same number of TCRs (28,000). Expanded TCRs were defined as absent before sensitization and observed at least eight times at the 2-week time point. In-frame beta chains were kept once TCRdb had trimmed the public reads at Q25 with fastp and called clones with MiXCR. Entries that share a CDR3 protein sequence are merged under the most common genes and DNA. Here the V and J calls rest on TCRdb's processing, not on the authors' analysis. This sample lists over 130,000 distinct CDR3 sequences; 12% were detected once. The leading ten clones occupy about 1.3% of the sample.

With regard to this clonotype: Its antigen specificity is not known. Per-base quality was not reported, and no clone a single base away is much larger than it.

This TCR came from a woman between 45 and 65 years old with alopecia areata. Some clones in this sample may be carry-over from other donors' samples. This sequence uses TRBV3-1 and TRBJ2-7; 5 matching bases give a weak D call of TRBD1. The specimen comprised whole blood, sampled in connection with sensitization to the hapten diphenylcyclopropenone (DPC). The nucleotide sequence is TGTGCCAGCAGCCAAGCAGGGAAGACCTACGAGCAGTACTTC. Its protein reads: CASSQAGKTYEQYF.